This entry features one T cell receptor beta chain sequence. The antigen remains undetermined. The V gene end was trimmed by 0 bases and the J gene end by 5 bases; junction bases not matched to a gene: 5. CDR1 is WNHNN and CDR2 is SYGVQD in the germline V gene (reference sequence). The CDR3 is 16 amino acids. TCRdb's copy holds only in-frame clones and misses some; the assay was immunoSEQ multiplex PCR. The repertoire consists of around 13,000 clones, with roughly 88% occurring once and the leading ten covering roughly 3.7%. The record originates from a study of tumor-infiltrating lymphocytes in localized non-small cell lung cancer. As for the study in general: Patients included smokers and never-smokers with various histologies, some sampled after neoadjuvant chemotherapy. Resected tumor was paired with non-adjacent uninvolved lung from the same patient. Study results and limitations: T-cell fraction did not differ between immunotypes IM1 and IM2. TCRbeta sequencing showed higher T cell infiltration in tumors than uninvolved lung.

The sequenced sample was uninvolved lung tissue not adjacent to the tumor. The rearrangement uses TRBV10-1 and TRBJ2-1; 9 positions agree with TRBD2. This receptor was identified in a human donor with non-small cell lung cancer. Here the CDR3 DNA reads TGCGCCAGCAGTGAGTCGACAAGCGGGAGGAACAATGAGCAGTTCTTC. This encodes CASSESTSGRNNEQFF.